This T cell receptor beta chain comes out of a study of radiotherapy plus CTLA-4 blockade in lung cancer. The overall study: Objective responses were seen in about a sixth of patients, disease control in 25% to 35%. Study-level points and caveats: Peripheral blood showed expansion of tumor-derived TCR clones after radiotherapy and ipilimumab. Response was reportedly best predicted by early blood T cell clone dynamics, with interferon-beta.

Sequencing used immunoSEQ multiplex PCR; TCRdb keeps in-frame clones, though not all of them. In the table there are around 85,000 clones, roughly 86% of which are singletons. V lost 6 bases to trimming and J lost 7 bases; unmatched junction nucleotides: 11. The germline CDR1 and CDR2 sequences are MNHEY and SMNVEV (reference sequence). The length of the CDR3 is 16 residues. With ipilimumab providing CTLA-4 blockade, focal radiation was administered to patients who had chemo-refractory metastatic non-small-cell lung cancer. A word on this clone: Its antigen is currently unknown. This sample also contains other DNA sequences that code for the same CDR3.

Sample: peripheral blood, taken from a patient treated with radiotherapy plus ipilimumab. This sequence joins TRBV27 and TRBJ1-5; TRBD1 agrees at 11 bases. The clonotype was recovered from a human donor with non-small cell lung cancer who had a partial response to radiotherapy plus ipilimumab. The CDR3 protein is CASSPGTGGGVQPQHF. In nucleotides, the CDR3 is TGTGCCAGCAGCCCCGGGACAGGGGGAGGTGTCCAGCCCCAGCATTTT.